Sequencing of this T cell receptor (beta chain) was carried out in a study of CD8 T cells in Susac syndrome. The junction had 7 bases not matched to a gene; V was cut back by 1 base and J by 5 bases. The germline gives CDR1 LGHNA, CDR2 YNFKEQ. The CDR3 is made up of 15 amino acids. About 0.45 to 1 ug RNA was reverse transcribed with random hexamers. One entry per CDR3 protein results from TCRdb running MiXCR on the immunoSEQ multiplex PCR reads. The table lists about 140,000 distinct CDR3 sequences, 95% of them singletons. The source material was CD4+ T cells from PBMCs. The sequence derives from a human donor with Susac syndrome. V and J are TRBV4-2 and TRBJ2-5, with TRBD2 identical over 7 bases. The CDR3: CASSQGTRPGETQYF. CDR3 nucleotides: TGTGCCAGCAGCCAAGGGACTAGACCGGGGGAGACCCAGTACTTC.